The next 17 T cell receptor beta chains were all read from a single sample in a study of tumor and adjacent non-tumor tissue in lung cancer. RNA was extracted from bulk tissue without any cell sorting. More than 3 cm separated this lung sample from the edge of the tumor. TCRbeta libraries were built with three rounds of nested PCR, modified from ARM-PCR. MiXCR was run by TCRdb on the multiplex PCR reads, yielding one entry per CDR3 protein. The sample holds nearly 50,000 distinct CDR3 sequences; around 64% are singletons and the top ten take roughly 31%. The sample was distant non-tumor lung tissue. All receptors derive from a woman in her seventies with non-small cell lung cancer.

On this clonotype: One base away lies a much larger clone, so this may be a sequencing read error. The genes are TRBV5-4 and TRBJ2-3; 8 bases align to TRBD1. V was clipped by 2 bases and J by 4 bases; unmatched bases: 3. Germline lookup yields CDR1 SGHNT and CDR2 YYREEE (reference sequence). This CDR3 has 14 amino acids. The CDR3 DNA is TGTGCCAGCAGCTTCACCAGGGGGCCAGATACGCAGTATTTT. Translated, it gives CASSFTRGPDTQYF.

This clonotype was recorded many times. V is TRBV10-3 and J is TRBJ1-5; D is ambiguous. The CDR3 spans 12 residues. Germline CDR1 ENHRY, CDR2 SYGVKD. Trimming pared 3 bases from V and 5 bases from J, leaving 5 bases between. The DNA of the CDR3 is TGTGCCATCAGTGAACCGTATCAGCCCCAGCATTTT. Translating it yields CAISEPYQPQHF.

This clonotype was detected once. The CDR3 reads CASGQDHQETRYF. The CDR3 nucleotides are TGTGCCAGCGGACAGGACCACCAAGAGACCCGATACTTC. The genes are TRBV2 and TRBJ2-5; 7 positions agree with TRBD1. Per the germline V gene, CDR1 is SNHLY and CDR2 is FYNNEI. Unmatched junction bases numbered 17, after V lost 8 bases and J lost 14 bases. The CDR3 consists of 13 residues.

The chain recombines TRBV7-3 with TRBJ2-1; 7 bases match TRBD2. This CDR3 has 16 residues. CDR1 is SGHTA and CDR2 is FQGTGA in the germline V gene. The trim removed 5 bases at V and 0 bases at J, leaving 7 bases unmatched. The DNA for the CDR3 is TGTGCCAGCAGCCCCGATGGCGGGAGCTCCTACAATGAGCAGTTCTTC. As protein: CASSPDGGSSYNEQFF. Combining the CDR3 with reference TRBV7-3 and TRBJ2-1 gives the whole variable domain GAGVSQTPSNKVTEKGKYVELRCDPISGHTALYWYRQSLGQGPEFLIYFQGTGAADDSGLPNDRFFAVRPEGSVSTLKIQRTERGDSAVYLCASSPDGGSSYNEQFFGPGTRLTVL.

As regards this clonotype: A clone one base away is much larger, so this may be a read error. The chain carries TRBV6-1 and TRBJ1-2, with no clear D. The CDR3 sequence is 11 residues long. Germline assignment: CDR1 MNHNS and CDR2 SASEGT. CDR3 DNA sequence: TGTGTCAGCGTCCGGGACTATGGCTACACCTTC. It specifies CVSVRDYGYTF.

This clonotype was counted ten times or more. The rearrangement uses TRBV12-3 or TRBV12-4 and TRBJ1-5; 7 bases are a match to TRBD1. After removal of 5 bases from V and 5 bases from J, the junction contained 3 bases not matched to a gene. The CDR3 sequence is 13 residues long. CDR3 nucleotide sequence: TGTGCCAGCAGTCATACAGGGGATCAGCCCCAGCATTTT. Amino acids: CASSHTGDQPQHF.

This clonotype has only a few counts. This chain uses TRBV5-1 with TRBJ2-1, with 12 bases aligning to TRBD1. Germline CDR1 and CDR2: SGHRS and YFSETQ. CDR3 length: 18 residues. Unmatched junction bases numbered 12, after V lost 4 bases and J lost 4 bases. CDR3 sequence (DNA): TGCGCCAGCAGCGATCAACCGGGACAGGGGGCAGAATACAATGAGCAGTTCTTC. It codes for CASSDQPGQGAEYNEQFF. Based on the CDR3 plus reference TRBV5-1 and TRBJ2-1, the full variable domain is KAGVTQTPRYLIKTRGQQVTLSCSPISGHRSVSWYQQTPGQGLQFLFEYFSETQRNKGNFPGRFSGRQFSNSRSEMNVSTLELGDSALYLCASSDQPGQGAEYNEQFFGPGTRLTVL.

A remark on this clonotype: It may be a read error: a sequence one base away is much more abundant. This chain connects TRBV6-1 to TRBJ1-6; D unclear. There are 14 residues in the CDR3. Germline V gene lookup returns CDR1 MNHNS and CDR2 SASEGT. The CDR3: CTSAGSSYNSPLHF. The CDR3 DNA reads as TGTACCAGCGCGGGGAGCTCCTATAATTCACCCCTCCACTTT.

The rearrangement joins TRBV29-1 to TRBJ2-5; TRBD2 aligns across 8 bases. The CDR3 has 15 amino acids. Germline trimming cut 7 bases from V and 0 bases from J; bases unmatched to any gene: 10. Germline values: CDR1 SQVTM, CDR2 ANQGSEA. CDR3 loop: CSAGLSGTYQETQYF. The CDR3 bases are TGCAGCGCCGGACTTAGCGGGACGTACCAAGAGACCCAGTACTTC.

The chain employs TRBV10-3 and TRBJ1-2; no definite D call. This CDR3 comprises 13 residues. Germline loops: CDR1 ENHRY, CDR2 SYGVKD. Trimming pared 4 bases from V and 4 bases from J, leaving 10 bases between. In nucleotides, the CDR3 is TGTGCCATCAGTGTCAGCATCTGCTATGGCTACACCTTC. Translated, it gives CAISVSICYGYTF.

As regards this clonotype: Since no conserved phenylalanine or tryptophan closes the CDR3, a read error is the likely cause. V gene TRBV6-5 combines with J gene TRBJ2-5; weak D call: TRBD1 (7 bases). The CDR3 consists of 12 residues. Germline CDR1 and CDR2: MNHEY and SVGAGI. The germline V and J ends were trimmed by 5 bases and 11 bases, with 15 bases remaining between them. CDR3 DNA sequence: TGTGCCAGCAGTCCGCCAGGGGGACTGCAGTACCTC. Its protein product is CASSPPGGLQYL.

As regards this clonotype: A read error may explain this, as a much larger clone is one base away. The chain is built from TRBV6-1 and TRBJ2-5, with 7 bases lining up with TRBD1. The germline V gene has CDR1 MNHNS and CDR2 SASEGT. There are 16 residues in the CDR3. CDR3 sequence: CTSSEAFGTDQETQYF. For the CDR3, the DNA is TGTACCAGCAGTGAAGCATTCGGGACAGACCAAGAGACCCAGTACTTC.

The table lists this clonotype with many counts. V and J are TRBV12-3 or TRBV12-4 and TRBJ2-3, with 10 bases that match TRBD2. The CDR3 runs 15 residues. J was trimmed by 6 bases and V by 2 bases; bases with no gene match: 5. Here the CDR3 reads CASSLWLAGEDTQYF. DNA of the CDR3: TGTGCCAGCAGTTTATGGCTAGCGGGAGAGGATACGCAGTATTTT.

A note on this clonotype: A single base separates this from a much larger clone, so it may be a read error. The final CDR3 position lacks the conserved phenylalanine or tryptophan, pointing to a likely read error. The chain couples TRBV7-9 to TRBJ1-2; no clear D. The germline V gene encodes CDR1 SEHNR and CDR2 FQNEAQ (reference sequence). This CDR3 has 12 amino acids. The V end was cut by 5 bases, the J end by 8 bases, with 12 bases between. CDR3 sequence: CASSLTEEGYTL. The CDR3 DNA is TGTGCCAGCAGCCTAACTGAGGAAGGCTACACCCTC.

This clonotype appeared many times. This sequence joins TRBV6-2 or TRBV6-3 and TRBJ2-6; the D gene is possibly TRBD1 (6 bases). The CDR3 loop spans 15 amino acids. Trimming pared 2 bases from V and 2 bases from J, leaving 7 bases between. The V gene's germline CDR1 is MNHEY and CDR2 SVGEGT. The CDR3 DNA sequence: TGTGCCAGCAGTTACAACAGGGCTGGGGCCAACGTCCTGACTTTC. It translates to CASSYNRAGANVLTF.

About this clonotype: The missing conserved phenylalanine or tryptophan at the end of this CDR3 makes a read error likely. This sequence joins TRBV6-5 and TRBJ2-2; D may be TRBD1 (5 bases). CDR1 is MNHEY and CDR2 is SVGAGI in the germline V gene. The CDR3 is made up of 12 amino acids. The CDR3 here is CASTGNIGELFY. CDR3 bases: TGTGCCAGCACAGGGAACATCGGGGAGCTGTTTTAT.

A word on this clonotype: A junction end diverges from the germline sequence, so it may reflect a read error. This chain uses TRBV6-5 with TRBJ2-6, with a weak D call TRBD2 (5 bases). Germline CDR1 and CDR2: MNHEY and SVGAGI. The CDR3 has 16 amino acids. The CDR3 coding sequence is TGTGACAGCAGTTACTCGATGGACTCCGTGGCCAACGTCCTGACTTTC. This encodes CDSSYSMDSVANVLTF.